A single T cell receptor (beta chain) is shown here with its context. What it binds is not known. Trimming stripped 1 base from V and 5 bases from J, with 8 bases between. This CDR3 region has 13 residues. TCRdb keeps only in-frame clones here, not all; method: immunoSEQ multiplex PCR. The profile shows more than 100,000 clones, 85% to 95% of them singletons. These data belong to a study of T cell responses to AZD1222 COVID-19 vaccine. Study outcomes and limitations: Unmutated regions of variants are reportedly targeted by nearly half of spike-specific TCRs. The span of vaccine-associated CD4 TCRs extended across spike, with dominance at 160-218 and 743-854.

This receptor was taken from an adult in good health. The starting material was peripheral blood, obtained on day 0 of AZD1222 vaccination. V is TRBV12-3 or TRBV12-4 and J is TRBJ1-1; the D is unclear. In DNA, the CDR3 is TGTGCCAGCAGTTTAGGATTCCCAACTGAAGCTTTCTTT. Protein sequence: CASSLGFPTEAFF.